In this sample, the clone carrying this T cell receptor beta chain turned up many times. Its antigen is undetermined. What was amplified from RNA transcripts were TCR beta CDR3 regions. First-round RT-PCR targeting the TCR CDR3 was performed with the HTBI primer set. TCRdb processed the multiplex PCR reads anew with MiXCR; each CDR3 protein has one entry. The sample consists of 550,000 to 800,000 distinct CDR3 sequences, roughly 15% of them appearing once. Newly diagnosed patients aged 18 to 65 had hyperthyroidism of under 2 months' duration. Diagnostic assessment was based on clinical symptoms, serum thyroxine and TRAb, thyroid ultrasound and orbital computed tomography. The data stem from a study of T cells in Graves' hyperthyroidism and ophthalmopathy. Whole-study results and caveats: Most clonotypes expanded in the thyroid (above 0.001) were also present in blood.

With 6 bases clipped from V and 8 bases from J, the junction kept 6 bases outside the gene matches. CDR3 length equals 12 residues. Germline V gene data show CDR1 as SNHLY and CDR2 as FYNNEI. The TCR originated in a young man with Graves' hyperthyroidism. The sequenced sample was blood. This rearrangement joins TRBV2 to TRBJ1-2, with TRBD1 matching 7 bases. Written as DNA, the CDR3 is TGTGCCAGCAGCCGAGACAGGGAAGGCTACACCTTC. This sequence encodes CASSRDREGYTF.